The clone carrying this TCR beta chain was observed at least ten times. The antigen is not known. This sample is part of a study of T cell responses to AZD1222 COVID-19 vaccine. Overall study findings and caveats: Seropositivity was recorded at baseline in only 6 or 7 AZD1222 recipients. The donor cohort was predominantly white British with a female majority, and clonal diversity may have been underestimated. After the peak T cell response, and only then, were repertoires sampled.

TCRdb keeps only in-frame clones here, not all; method: immunoSEQ multiplex PCR. This sample has under 150,000 clones, with 90% found just once. CDR1 is LGHNA and CDR2 is YNFKEQ in the germline V gene. J gave up 2 bases and V 0 bases, and 2 bases lay outside the gene matches. This CDR3 contains 15 residues. Source: peripheral blood, taken on day 0 of AZD1222 vaccination. The sequence was obtained from an adult in good health. This chain uses TRBV4-2 with TRBJ2-7; 9 nucleotides agree with TRBD2. The CDR3 reads CASSQEPSGAYEQYF. CDR3 nucleotides: TGTGCCAGCAGCCAAGAACCTAGCGGGGCCTACGAGCAGTACTTC.